This T cell receptor beta chain was retrieved from a study of PD-1 blockade in classical Hodgkin lymphoma. About the study: The patients were dosed with nivolumab 3 mg/kg, infused intravenously every 2 weeks.

The assay was immunoSEQ multiplex PCR, and TCRdb's table has in-frame clones only and misses some. Of over 70,000 clones detected, roughly nine tenths appear once; the ten largest clones hold about 20%. Note on this clone: Its antigen is currently unknown.

CDR1 ENHRY and CDR2 SYGVKD come from the germline V gene. V gave up 2 bases and J gave up 2 bases; unmatched junction bases: 9. This CDR3 has 16 amino acids. After autologous stem cell transplantation all patients relapsed, and prior brentuximab vedotin exposure differed between cohorts. Broader study findings: TCR diversity in CD4+, not CD8+, cells rose significantly by C4D1. It was reported that newly diagnosed patients had less baseline TCR diversity than healthy donors. Prior to therapy, complete responders displayed diversity much like that of newly diagnosed patients.

V is TRBV10-3 and J is TRBJ2-7, with 7 bases that match TRBD1. This sequence was found in a human donor with classical Hodgkin lymphoma. The sequencing here drew on peripheral blood mononuclear cells (PBMCs), taken at baseline. CDR3 residues: CAISEAGRTGAYEQYF. CDR3 nucleotide sequence: TGTGCCATCAGTGAGGCAGGGCGGACAGGCGCCTACGAGCAGTACTTC.